This T cell receptor (beta chain) was profiled in a study of shared clonotypes between healthy human individuals. Measured with immunoSEQ multiplex PCR; TCRdb has only the in-frame clones, and not every one. Counted here are hundreds of thousands of clones, approximately 79% occurring once; the ten biggest clones make up approximately 1.6%. Germline V gene sequence: CDR1 LGHNA, CDR2 YNFKEQ. The CDR3 covers 13 residues. V shed 1 base and J shed 7 bases, with 10 bases lying between them. This clone appeared once. The investigators split CD4+ cells into a CD45RA+ naive subset and a CD45RA-negative memory subset.

The chain has TRBV4-2 and TRBJ1-2; D not certain. Sequenced: memory CD4+ T cells sorted from blood. As to subset: CD45RA-negative fraction. The sequence derives from a woman aged 25 to 45 in good health. The CDR3 nucleotides are TGTGCCAGCAGCCAAGCCCGGGAAGCTGGCTACACCTTC. Translating it yields CASSQAREAGYTF.